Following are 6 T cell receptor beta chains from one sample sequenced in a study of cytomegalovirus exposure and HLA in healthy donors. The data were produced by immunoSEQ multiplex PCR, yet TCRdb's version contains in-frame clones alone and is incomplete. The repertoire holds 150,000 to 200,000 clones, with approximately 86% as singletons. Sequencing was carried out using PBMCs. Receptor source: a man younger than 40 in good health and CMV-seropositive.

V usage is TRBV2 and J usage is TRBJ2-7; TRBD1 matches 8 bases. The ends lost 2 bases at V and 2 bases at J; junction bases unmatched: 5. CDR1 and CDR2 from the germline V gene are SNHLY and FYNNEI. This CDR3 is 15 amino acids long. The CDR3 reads CASSELDRGTYEQYF. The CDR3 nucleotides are TGTGCCAGCAGTGAACTCGACAGGGGAACCTACGAGCAGTACTTC.

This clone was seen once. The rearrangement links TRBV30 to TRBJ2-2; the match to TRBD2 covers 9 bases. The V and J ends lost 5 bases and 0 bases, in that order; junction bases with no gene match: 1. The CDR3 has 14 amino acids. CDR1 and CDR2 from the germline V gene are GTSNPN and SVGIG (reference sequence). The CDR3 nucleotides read TGTGCCTGGGAGCGGGGGGCGAACACCGGGGAGCTGTTTTTT. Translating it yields CAWERGANTGELFF. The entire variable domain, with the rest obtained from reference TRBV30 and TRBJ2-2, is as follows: SQTIHQWPATLVQPVGSPLSLECTVEGTSNPNLYWYRQAAGRGLQLLFYSVGIGQISSEVPQNLSASRPQDRQFILSSKKLLLSDSGFYLCAWERGANTGELFFGEGSRLTVL.

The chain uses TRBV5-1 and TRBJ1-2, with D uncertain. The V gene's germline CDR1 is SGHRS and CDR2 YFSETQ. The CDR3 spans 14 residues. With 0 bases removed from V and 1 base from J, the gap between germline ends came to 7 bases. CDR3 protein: CASSLGDNNYGYTF. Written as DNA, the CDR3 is TGCGCCAGCAGCTTGGGTGACAATAACTATGGCTACACCTTC.

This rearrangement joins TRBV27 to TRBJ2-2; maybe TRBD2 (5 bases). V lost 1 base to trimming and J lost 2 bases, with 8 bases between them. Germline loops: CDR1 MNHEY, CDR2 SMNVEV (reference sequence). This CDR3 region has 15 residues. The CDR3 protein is CASSLWTPNTGELFF. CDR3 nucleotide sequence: TGTGCCAGCAGTTTATGGACTCCTAACACCGGGGAGCTGTTTTTT.

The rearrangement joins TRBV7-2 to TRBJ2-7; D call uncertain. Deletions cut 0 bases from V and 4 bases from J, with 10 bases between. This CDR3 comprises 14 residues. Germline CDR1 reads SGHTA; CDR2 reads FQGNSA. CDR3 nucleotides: TGTGCCAGCAGCTTAGCGCCTCGGGCTTACGAGCAGTACTTC. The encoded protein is CASSLAPRAYEQYF.

CDR3 bases: TGCGCCAGCAGCCAGAGGGTAACATCCCAAGAGACCCAGTACTTC. Translated, it gives CASSQRVTSQETQYF. The V call is TRBV4-1, the J call TRBJ2-5, with a possible D match to TRBD2 (5 bases). Trimming shortened V by 3 bases and J by 1 base, and 12 bases separated the two germline ends. Germline-derived CDR1 and CDR2 are MGHRA and YSYEKL. There are 15 residues in the CDR3.